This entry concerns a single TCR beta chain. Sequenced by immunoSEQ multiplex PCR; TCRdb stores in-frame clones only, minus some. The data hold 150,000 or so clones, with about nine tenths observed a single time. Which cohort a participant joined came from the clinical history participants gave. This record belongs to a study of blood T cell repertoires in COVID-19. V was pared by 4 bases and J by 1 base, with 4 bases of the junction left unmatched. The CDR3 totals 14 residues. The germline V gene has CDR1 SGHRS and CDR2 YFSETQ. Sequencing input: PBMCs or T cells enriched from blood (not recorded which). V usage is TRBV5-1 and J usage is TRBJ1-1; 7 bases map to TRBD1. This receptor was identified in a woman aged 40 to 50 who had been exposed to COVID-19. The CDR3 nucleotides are TGCGCCAGCAGCGGCGGGGACAGGAACACTGAAGCTTTCTTT. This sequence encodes CASSGGDRNTEAFF.